This TCR beta chain was captured by sequencing in a study of blood T cell repertoires in COVID-19. For the study at large: Sites across the United States, Italy and Spain contributed samples from acute and convalescent COVID-19. From T cells, B-cell-depleted T cells, or PBMCs came the material, which was cDNA or gDNA.

This clone has a handful of counts. Original processing notes: For nucleated cells, counts were estimated from reference gene primer amplification. Here immunoSEQ multiplex PCR was the method, and the copy in TCRdb shows in-frame clones only, minus some. Clone size and the V and J calls come from that table; the DNA yielded D and trimming. Here the sample spans tens of thousands of clones, about 83% being singletons. The length of the CDR3 is 10 residues. The V gene's germline CDR1 is MNHEY and CDR2 SVGEGT. Trimming took 5 bases from V and 7 from J, leaving 6 bases between them. The specimen sequenced was peripheral blood. The clonotype comes from a woman aged 55-75 years with acute or convalescent COVID-19. V and J are TRBV6-2 or TRBV6-3 and TRBJ2-7, with no clear D. In DNA, the CDR3 is TGTGCCAGCAGTCACCTAGAGCAGTACTTC. Amino acid sequence: CASSHLEQYF.